This T cell receptor (beta chain) was captured in a study of response to subunit inactivated influenza vaccine. Germline V gives CDR1 MNHEY, CDR2 SMNVEV (reference sequence). The CDR3 extends over 15 amino acids. With 3 bases clipped from V and 2 bases from J, the junction kept 2 bases outside the gene matches. TCRdb independently ran MiXCR on the RT-PCR reads; one entry per CDR3 protein. The sample shows 550,000 to 800,000 distinct CDR3 sequences, around 14% of them seen only once. Sequencing was performed on PBMCs from blood, taken less than 13 days after vaccination. The gene calls are TRBV27 and TRBJ2-5; the match to TRBD2 covers 11 bases. The origin of this receptor is a man in his fifties or sixties who received an inactivated influenza vaccine. The CDR3 DNA reads as TGTGCCAGCAGTTTGACTAGCGGGGAACAAGAGACCCAGTACTTC. It codes for CASSLTSGEQETQYF.